This TCR beta chain was captured in a study of blood T cell repertoires in COVID-19 (dated by TCRdb to 2018 to 2021). Context from the whole study: Collaborator samples came from the United States, Italy and Spain and covered acute and convalescent phases of COVID-19. The prospective study material was composed of cDNA or gDNA derived from T cells, B-cell-depleted T cells, or PBMCs. Subjects who had been exposed to COVID-19, were actively infected with it, or had recovered from it provided the deeply sampled blood TCRbeta repertoires that made up the dataset. The repertoires were made available in a free public database intended to serve as a resource for research on the immune response to SARS-CoV-2. Samples were obtained from the ongoing ImmuneRACE study (first 160 participants) and from about 1,300 subjects provided by 6 global collaborators. Sample metadata almost always included a de-identified subject ID, COVID-19 status, age in years and sex. Where HLA class I and class II types were available, the types were taken from metadata supplied by the sample provider, not from assay-based typing. Here is what the overall study found, with its caveats: The amount of clinical and demographic metadata varied by source and participant and was provided uncurated.

Via the germline V gene, CDR1 is SGHAT and CDR2 FQNNGV. Ends trimmed: V by 6 bases, J by 6 bases; bases unmatched to a gene: 14. The CDR3, cysteine through phenylalanine, is 16 amino acids long. CDR3 DNA is the only sequence kept; it has 48 bases, read in frame from the first base. The immunoSEQ Assay, a bias-controlled multiplex PCR, was used to amplify TCRbeta CDR3 regions from genomic DNA. The paper's data handling went like this. The number of nucleated cells in each sample was estimated by amplification of reference gene primers within the assay. Sequence reads were collapsed and filtered to measure the absolute abundance of every unique TCRbeta CDR3 rearrangement. Productive Simpson clonality was computed per sample as the square root of Simpson's diversity index over productive rearrangements. The table was pulled from immuneACCESS by TCRdb, which kept in-frame rearrangements only. Such tables lose some clones; where checked, under half of the loss comes from unresolved V genes, and the rest has no known cause. V, J and clone size are taken as reported in that table, and D and trimming were inferred from the DNA itself. For this sample there are fewer than 250,000 clones; more than 70% appear just once. Roughly 8% of the sample lies in the top ten.

Whole blood was collected in K2EDTA tubes by collaborating institutions according to the institutions' own protocols. Collaborator samples were shipped for TCRbeta analysis as frozen whole blood, isolated PBMCs, or DNA extracted from either sample type. Comments on this clone: Its specific antigen is unknown. Qualities for individual bases were not recorded, and no much larger clone is one base off.

This TCR came from a woman in her 50s with acute or convalescent COVID-19. Material: peripheral blood. In this chain, TRBV11-2 is recombined with TRBJ2-1, and TRBD2 matches 7 of the central bases. The CDR3 region reads CASRGGTAGVVNEQFF. The nucleotide sequence reads as follows: TGTGCCAGCAGAGGTGGGACCGCGGGAGTTGTCAATGAGCAGTTCTTC.